Here is one T cell receptor (beta chain) with its context. Its target is unknown. Primed by a sample-barcoded 5' primer and a J-beta primer mix, a second PCR proceeded for 7 to 11 cycles. Each cDNA molecule received a tag from a template-switch adaptor that had 12 random nucleotides. Each sample provided no less than 2.5 million CDR3-containing paired-end reads. TCRdb reprocessed the 5' RACE reads via MiXCR and lists one record per CDR3 protein. The sample has around 650,000 distinct CDR3 sequences; roughly 43% are singletons. Trimming removed 6 bases at V and 1 base at J, with 11 bases between. Germline CDR1 is KGHDR and CDR2 is SFDVKD. The CDR3 is 15 residues long. The record originates from a study of blood T cells in healthy people across ages. Overall study results and limits: A greater number of naive CD4+ cells and higher diversity distinguished long-lived donors from aged donors. Unsorted PBMC input precluded a conclusive naive versus antigen-experienced comparison.

The sequenced material came from blood. The receptor was derived from a man aged 80 or over in good health. V usage is TRBV24-1 and J usage is TRBJ2-2; D ambiguous. CDR3 in DNA: TGTGCCACCAGTAGCCCCAAACAGAACACCGGGGAGCTGTTTTTT. Translating it yields CATSSPKQNTGELFF.